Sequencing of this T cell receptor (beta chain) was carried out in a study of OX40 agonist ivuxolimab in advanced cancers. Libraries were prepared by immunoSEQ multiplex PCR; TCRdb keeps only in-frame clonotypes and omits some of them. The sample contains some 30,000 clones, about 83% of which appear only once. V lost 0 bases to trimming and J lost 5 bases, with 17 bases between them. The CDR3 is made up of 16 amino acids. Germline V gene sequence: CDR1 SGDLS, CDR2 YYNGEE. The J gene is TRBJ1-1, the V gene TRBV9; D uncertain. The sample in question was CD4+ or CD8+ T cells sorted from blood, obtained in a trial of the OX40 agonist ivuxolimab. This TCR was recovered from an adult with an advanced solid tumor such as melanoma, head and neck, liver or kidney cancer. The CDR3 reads CASSVEVSPSKTEAFF. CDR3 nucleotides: TGTGCCAGCAGCGTAGAAGTCAGTCCTTCGAAGACTGAAGCTTTCTTT.